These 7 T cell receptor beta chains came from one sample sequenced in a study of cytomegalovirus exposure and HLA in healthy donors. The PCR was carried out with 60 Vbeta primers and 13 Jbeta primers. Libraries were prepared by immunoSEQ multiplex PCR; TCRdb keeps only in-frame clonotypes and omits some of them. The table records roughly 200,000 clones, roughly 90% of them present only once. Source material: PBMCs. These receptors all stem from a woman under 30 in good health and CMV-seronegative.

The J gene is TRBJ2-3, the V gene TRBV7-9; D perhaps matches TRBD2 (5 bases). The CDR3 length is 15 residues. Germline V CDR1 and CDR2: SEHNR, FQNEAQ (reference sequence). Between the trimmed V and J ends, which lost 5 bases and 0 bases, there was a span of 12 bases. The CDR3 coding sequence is TGTGCCAGCAGCCATCCTAGGGAGAGCACAGATACGCAGTATTTT. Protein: CASSHPRESTDTQYF.

CDR3 loop: CASSMTAMNTEAFF. CDR3 DNA: TGTGCCAGCAGTATGACAGCCATGAACACTGAAGCTTTCTTT. V gene TRBV27 combines with J gene TRBJ1-1; D may be TRBD1 (5 bases). The V and J ends lost 5 bases and 0 bases respectively, with 10 bases between them. CDR1 MNHEY and CDR2 SMNVEV come from the germline V gene (reference sequence). The CDR3 loop spans 14 amino acids.

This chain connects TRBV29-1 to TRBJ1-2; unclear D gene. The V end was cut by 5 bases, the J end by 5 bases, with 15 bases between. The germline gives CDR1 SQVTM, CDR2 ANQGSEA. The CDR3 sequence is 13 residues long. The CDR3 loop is CSVQRGLGYGYTF. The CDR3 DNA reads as TGCAGCGTTCAACGGGGTCTGGGATATGGCTACACCTTC.

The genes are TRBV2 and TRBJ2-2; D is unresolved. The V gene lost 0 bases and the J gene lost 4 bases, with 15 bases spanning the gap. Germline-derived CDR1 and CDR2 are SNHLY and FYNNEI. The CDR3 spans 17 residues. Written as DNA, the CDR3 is TGTGCCAGCAGTGAAGCGCAAGTATTACACCGCACCGGGGAGCTGTTTTTT. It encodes CASSEAQVLHRTGELFF.

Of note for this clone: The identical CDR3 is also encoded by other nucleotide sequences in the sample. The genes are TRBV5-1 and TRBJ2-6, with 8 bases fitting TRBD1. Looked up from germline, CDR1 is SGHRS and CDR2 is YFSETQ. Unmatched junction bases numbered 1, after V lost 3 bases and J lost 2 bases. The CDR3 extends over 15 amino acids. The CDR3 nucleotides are TGCGCCAGCAGCTCACAGGGGGCTGGGGCCAACGTCCTGACTTTC. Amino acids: CASSSQGAGANVLTF.

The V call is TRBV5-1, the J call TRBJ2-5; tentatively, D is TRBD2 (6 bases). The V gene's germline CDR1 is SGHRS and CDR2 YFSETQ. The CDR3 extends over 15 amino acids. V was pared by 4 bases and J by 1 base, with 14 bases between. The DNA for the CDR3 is TGCGCCAGCAGCCCTTTGCTGACTAGCCAAGAGACCCAGTACTTC. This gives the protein CASSPLLTSQETQYF.

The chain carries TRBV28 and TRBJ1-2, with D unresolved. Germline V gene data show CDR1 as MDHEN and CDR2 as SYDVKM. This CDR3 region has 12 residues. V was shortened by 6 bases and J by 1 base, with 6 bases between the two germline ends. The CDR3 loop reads CASRPVNYGYTF. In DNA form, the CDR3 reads TGTGCCAGCAGACCAGTTAACTATGGCTACACCTTC.